This TCR beta chain was sequenced in a study of blood T cells in healthy people across ages. The study, taken as a whole, reports: In long-lived donors, naive CD4+ cell counts and diversity exceeded those of aged donors.

The authors ran a second PCR of about 7 to 11 cycles using a sample-barcoded 5' primer and a J-beta primer mix. Individual samples furnished no less than 2.5 million CDR3-containing paired-end reads apiece. One entry per CDR3 protein, called by TCRdb with MiXCR from the 5' RACE reads. This table has approximately 940,000 distinct CDR3 sequences, around 49% appearing once. Isolation recovered at least 6 million PBMCs from every sample. The germline gives CDR1 SQVTM, CDR2 ANQGSEA. This CDR3 contains 14 residues. With respect to this clonotype: Its antigen is as yet unknown.

Sequenced sample: blood. The gene calls are TRBV29-1 and TRBJ2-7; 12 nucleotides match TRBD2. The DNA end is a closer match to TRBJ2-5, so the J assignment may be wrong. This clonotype originated in a man younger than 45 in good health. The CDR3 DNA reads as TGCAGCGTAACTAGCGGGGGGCCTCGAGAGACCCAGTACTTC. Amino acid sequence: CSVTSGGPRETQYF.